The TCR beta chain under discussion was sequenced for a study of blood T cell repertoires in COVID-19. V lost 0 bases, J lost 3 bases, and 16 bases stayed unmatched. The CDR3 is 20 residues long. Germline V gene sequence: CDR1 SGHDN, CDR2 FVKESK. Only in-frame clones appear in the TCRdb table, and some are missing; sequencing was by immunoSEQ multiplex PCR. The repertoire includes about 180,000 clones, about 90% of them detected once, and roughly 9% sits in the top ten. The sequence came from a young woman who had recovered from COVID-19. Sequenced input: PBMCs or T cells enriched from blood (not recorded which). This chain links TRBV14 with TRBJ2-7; 11 bases are a match to TRBD2. In nucleotides, the CDR3 is TGTGCCAGCAGCCAAGATTTTGGTTTTGTAGCGGGGGGGCCGTACTACGAGCAGTACTTC. Its translation is CASSQDFGFVAGGPYYEQYF. The full variable domain, rest sourced from reference TRBV14 and TRBJ2-7, is EAGVTQFPSHSVIEKGQTVTLRCDPISGHDNLYWYRRVMGKEIKFLLHFVKESKQDESGMPNNRFLAERTGGTYSTLKVQPAELEDSGVYFCASSQDFGFVAGGPYYEQYFGPGTRLTVT.